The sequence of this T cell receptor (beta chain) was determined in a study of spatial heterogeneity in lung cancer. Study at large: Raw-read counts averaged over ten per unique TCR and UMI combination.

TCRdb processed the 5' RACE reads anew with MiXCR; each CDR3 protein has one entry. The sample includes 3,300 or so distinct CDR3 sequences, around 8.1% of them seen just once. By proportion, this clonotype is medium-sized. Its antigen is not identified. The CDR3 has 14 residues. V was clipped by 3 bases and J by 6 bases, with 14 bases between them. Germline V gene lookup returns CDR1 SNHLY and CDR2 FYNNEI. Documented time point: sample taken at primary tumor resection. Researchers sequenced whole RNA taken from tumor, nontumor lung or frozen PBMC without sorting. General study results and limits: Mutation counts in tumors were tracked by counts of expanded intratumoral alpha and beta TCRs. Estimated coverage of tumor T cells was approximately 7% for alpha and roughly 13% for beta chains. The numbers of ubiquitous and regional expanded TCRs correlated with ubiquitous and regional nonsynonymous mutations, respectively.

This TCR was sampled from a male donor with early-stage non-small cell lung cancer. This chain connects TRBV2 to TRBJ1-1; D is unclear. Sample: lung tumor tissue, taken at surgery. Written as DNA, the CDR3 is TGTGCCAGCAGTGACCGCGACAAAAGGTCTGAAGCTTTCTTT. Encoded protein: CASSDRDKRSEAFF. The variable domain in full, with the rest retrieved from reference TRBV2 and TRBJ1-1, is EPEVTQTPSHQVTQMGQEVILRCVPISNHLYFYWYRQILGQKVEFLVSFYNNEISEKSEIFDDQFSVERPDGSNFTLKIRSTKLEDSAMYFCASSDRDKRSEAFFGQGTRLTVV.